The T cell receptor (beta chain) under discussion was sequenced for a study of blood T cell repertoires in COVID-19. Study context: The United States, Italy and Spain provided the acute and convalescent COVID-19 samples. Sources were T cells, B-cell-depleted T cells, or PBMCs; the material itself was cDNA or gDNA.

This clone was detected a few times. The V gene end was trimmed by 2 bases and the J gene end by 10 bases; junction bases not matched to a gene: 7. In germline, CDR1 is SGHTA, CDR2 FQGNSA. The CDR3 spans 14 residues. The authors' processing: From reference gene primer amplification, estimates of nucleated cell counts were derived. Using immunoSEQ multiplex PCR, the repertoire was profiled, and TCRdb retains in-frame clones only, with some absent. For V, J and clone size, that table is used; D and trimming come from the DNA. The sample consists of tens of thousands of clones, about four fifths of them appearing once.

The sequenced sample consisted of peripheral blood. The chain carries TRBV7-2 and TRBJ2-1; 8 bases fit TRBD1. This TCR was recovered from a human donor in a cohort sampled during active COVID-19. In DNA form, the CDR3 reads TGTGCCAGCAGCTTAACAGGGGGAGCCTTCGAGCAGTTCTTC. This sequence encodes CASSLTGGAFEQFF.